These T cell receptor beta chains were read from a single sample in a study of OX40 agonist ivuxolimab in advanced cancers. The table came from immunoSEQ multiplex PCR; TCRdb's copy has only in-frame clones and leaves some out. The table lists roughly 42,000 clones, 65% to 90% of them singletons. The source material was CD4+ or CD8+ T cells sorted from blood, sampled in a trial of the OX40 agonist ivuxolimab. All receptors derive from an adult with an advanced solid tumor such as melanoma, head and neck, liver or kidney cancer. The CDR3 runs from the conserved cysteine through the conserved F or W. D genes are given only for firm matches. The size field is filled for only some rows; it gives once, few, many or a size class.

v_call,clone_size,j_call,d_call,cdr3_nt,cdr3_aa
TRBV28,.,TRBJ2-1,.,TGTGCCAGCAGCCTCCCTGGACAGATTAACAATGAGCAGTTCTTC,CASSLPGQINNEQFF
TRBV20-1,.,TRBJ2-7,.,TGCAGTGCCCGGACTCTCAACGAGCAGTACTTC,CSARTLNEQYF
TRBV9,.,TRBJ2-1,.,TGTGCCAGCAGCGTTGGGGGGAGGCAGTTCTTC,CASSVGGRQFF
TRBV15,.,TRBJ2-7,.,TGTGCCACCAGCAGAGTTAGGGCACTAGGAGGGAACGAGCAGTACTTC,CATSRVRALGGNEQYF
TRBV15,.,TRBJ1-1,.,TGTGCCACCAGCAGAACTGGACAGAGCAACACTGAAGCTTTCTTT,CATSRTGQSNTEAFF
TRBV27,.,TRBJ1-1,.,TGTGCCAGCAGTTTATCGCGGGGGAACACTGAAGCTTTCTTT,CASSLSRGNTEAFF
TRBV29-1,.,TRBJ2-3,.,TGCAGCTCCTTCGGCCGTGGCCCAGATACGCAGTATTTT,CSSFGRGPDTQYF
TRBV11-2,.,TRBJ2-1,.,TGTGCCAGCAGCTTTGGGGGGGCCCTCAATGAGCAGTTCTTC,CASSFGGALNEQFF
TRBV13,.,TRBJ2-7,TRBD2,TGTGCCAGCAGCCTTCTCATAGCGGGAGTCTGGGAGCAGTACTTC,CASSLLIAGVWEQYF
TRBV18,.,TRBJ2-7,.,TGTGCCAGCACCCACCTGACAGGAGACGAGCAGTACTTC,CASTHLTGDEQYF
TRBV11-2,medium-sized,TRBJ1-5,.,TGTGCCAGCAGCTTTAAGGCGGCGAGCAATCAGCCCCAGCATTTT,CASSFKAASNQPQHF
TRBV9,.,TRBJ2-1,TRBD2,TGTGCCAGCAGCGTAAGCGCGGGGGGCCAGAGCAATGAGCAGTTCTTC,CASSVSAGGQSNEQFF
TRBV27,.,TRBJ2-5,.,TGTGCCAGCAGTTTAAGGGCCAAAGAGACCCAGTACTTC,CASSLRAKETQYF
TRBV27,.,TRBJ2-7,TRBD1,TGTGCCAGCAGTACATCCCCGGGACAGGGCCCCGACGAGCAGTACTTC,CASSTSPGQGPDEQYF
TRBV6-1,once,TRBJ1-1,.,TGTGCCAGCAGTGAACAACAGTCGAACACTGAAGCTTTCTTT,CASSEQQSNTEAFF
TRBV5-6,.,TRBJ2-7,TRBD2,TGTGCCAGCAGGGAACTAGCGGGAGCTCACGAGCAGTACTTC,CASRELAGAHEQYF
TRBV28,once,TRBJ1-2,.,TGTGCCAGCAGTTTCCCCTTCTCTAGGACCGAGAACCACTATGGCTACACCTTC,CASSFPFSRTENHYGYTF
TRBV4-2,.,TRBJ2-7,TRBD2,TGTGCCAGCAGCCCCCCGGGAGCGGGAGGGCTTAAAGAGCAGTACTTC,CASSPPGAGGLKEQYF
TRBV6-5,few,TRBJ2-5,.,TGTGCCAGCAGCCCCAGGGCGGGGGCCTTGGAGACCCAGTACTTC,CASSPRAGALETQYF
TRBV7-8,few,TRBJ2-1,.,TGTGCCAGCAGCTTGCTCGCGACTCACAATGAGCAGTTCTTC,CASSLLATHNEQFF
TRBV25-1,.,TRBJ2-7,.,TGTGCCAGCAGTGTCTCTGGCTTTCCCTACGAGCAGTACTTC,CASSVSGFPYEQYF
TRBV14,.,TRBJ1-2,.,TGTGCCAGCAGCCAGGACAGACCCTATGGCTACACCTTC,CASSQDRPYGYTF
TRBV6-6,once,TRBJ2-7,.,TGTGCCAGCAGTTACTCCTCCTACGAGCAGTACTTC,CASSYSSYEQYF
TRBV5-1,.,TRBJ2-7,TRBD2,TGCGCCAGCAGCTTGACTAGCGGGAGCACTTACGAGCAGTACTTC,CASSLTSGSTYEQYF
TRBV6-6,.,TRBJ1-1,.,TGTGCCAGCAGGGGGACGTTGAACACTGAAGCTTTCTTT,CASRGTLNTEAFF
TRBV13,.,TRBJ2-1,.,TGTGCCAGCAGCTTACAGGCCCCAGGATGGAATGAGCAGTTCTTC,CASSLQAPGWNEQFF
TRBV28,.,TRBJ2-4,.,TGTGCCAGCAGTTTGGGGGGGGCAGACATTCAGTACTTC,CASSLGGADIQYF
TRBV7-9,.,TRBJ2-3,TRBD2,TGTGCCAGCAGCTTTAAGCCTAGCGGGGAATATACGCAGTATTTT,CASSFKPSGEYTQYF
TRBV1,once,TRBJ1-4,.,TGCACCAGCAGCCAAGATGGGGTAACTAATGAAAAACTGTTTTTT,CTSSQDGVTNEKLFF
TRBV13,.,TRBJ2-3,.,TGTGCCAGCGCGGCCACAGATACGCAGTATTTT,CASAATDTQYF
TRBV11-2,.,TRBJ2-7,.,TGTGCCAGCAGCTTACTGCAGGGGCGCTACGAGCAGTACTTC,CASSLLQGRYEQYF
TRBV6-6,.,TRBJ2-1,.,TGTGCCAGCAGTTATATGATCCTGAATGAGCAGTTCTTC,CASSYMILNEQFF
TRBV6-5,.,TRBJ1-1,.,TGTGCCAGCAGTTACGATAGTATCGTGAACACTGAAGCTTTCTTT,CASSYDSIVNTEAFF
TRBV9,once,TRBJ1-5,TRBD1,TGTGCCAGCAGCTCCGGACAGGGGAATCAGCCCCAGCATTTT,CASSSGQGNQPQHF
TRBV6-1,medium-sized,TRBJ1-5,.,TGTGCCAGCAGGGCGGGATCTCCTAGCAATCAGCCCCAGCATTTT,CASRAGSPSNQPQHF
TRBV5-4,.,TRBJ2-7,.,TGTGCCAGCAGCTTGAAACGGGAGACCCTCTACGAGCAGTACTTC,CASSLKRETLYEQYF
TRBV7-6,.,TRBJ2-1,TRBD2,TGTGCCAGCAGCTTAGCAGCGGGGGGGCTCTATGAGCAGTTCTTC,CASSLAAGGLYEQFF
TRBV4-1,.,TRBJ2-7,.,TGCGCCAGCAGCCAATCTGGAGGGTACGAGCAGTACTTC,CASSQSGGYEQYF
TRBV9,.,TRBJ2-3,TRBD2,TGTGCCAGCAGCGCTAGCGGGGGGGCGCCAGCTACGCAGTATTTT,CASSASGGAPATQYF
TRBV6-1,.,TRBJ1-1,.,TGTGCCAGCAGTGAAGCGCGAGAGATCTTGGCTGAAGCTTTCTTT,CASSEAREILAEAFF
TRBV13,once,TRBJ1-3,TRBD1,TGTGCCAGCAGGGGACAGGGTCCCGGAAACACCATATATTTT,CASRGQGPGNTIYF
TRBV7-9,.,TRBJ1-2,TRBD1,TGTGCCAGCAGCTTTACAGGGGGAATCTATGGCTACACCTTC,CASSFTGGIYGYTF
TRBV10-2,.,TRBJ2-7,.,TGCGCCAGCAATCTGGGCTACGAGCAGTACTTC,CASNLGYEQYF
TRBV6-6,.,TRBJ2-3,TRBD2,TGTGCCAGCAGTTCATACCGGGACTACGATGAGTATTTT,CASSSYRDYDEYF
TRBV12-5,.,TRBJ1-5,.,TGTGCTAGTGGACTTGGGGGACCCAATCAGCCCCAGCATTTT,CASGLGGPNQPQHF
TRBV2,.,TRBJ2-2,.,TGTGCCAGCAGGGACCAGGAGGGGGGTATGGACACCGGGGAGCTGTTTTTT,CASRDQEGGMDTGELFF
TRBV19,.,TRBJ2-1,TRBD2,TGTGCCAGTAGTATTCCCGGACTAGCAGAATTCTACAATGAGCAGTTCTTC,CASSIPGLAEFYNEQFF
TRBV10-3,.,TRBJ2-5,.,TGTGCCATCAGAGCCCCCGGGACACAAAACCAAGAGACCCAGTACTTC,CAIRAPGTQNQETQYF
TRBV2,.,TRBJ1-2,.,TGTGCCAGCAGGGACCTTGGGACCGCCCGAGGCTACACCTTC,CASRDLGTARGYTF
TRBV20-1,.,TRBJ2-1,.,TGCAGTGCTAGAGATGTGGATGAGCAGTTCTTC,CSARDVDEQFF
TRBV5-5,.,TRBJ1-1,.,TGTGCCAGCAGCTTGGGCGGGTTGGAAGCTTTCTTT,CASSLGGLEAFF
TRBV5-6,.,TRBJ1-1,.,TGTGCCAGCAGCTTACCGGGGGCCTCAGAAGCTTTCTTT,CASSLPGASEAFF
TRBV7-4,.,TRBJ1-2,TRBD1,TGTGCCAGCAGCTTAGCGCGAGACAGGGGGCTAGTAGGCTACACCTTC,CASSLARDRGLVGYTF
TRBV7-9,once,TRBJ2-2,TRBD2,TGTGCCAGCAGACTCCGACTAGCGGAGCCCGTCGGGGAGCTGTTTTTT,CASRLRLAEPVGELFF
TRBV5-6,.,TRBJ1-1,.,TGTGCCAGCAGCTCGGGGGGACACCTAAACACTGAAGCTTTCTTT,CASSSGGHLNTEAFF
TRBV6-5,few,TRBJ1-5,TRBD1,TGTGCCAGCAGTGACAGGGCTAGCAATCAGCCCCAGCATTTT,CASSDRASNQPQHF
TRBV9,.,TRBJ2-7,.,TGTGCCAGCAGCGTAGCTACCGGGACCGGGTACGAGCAGTACTTC,CASSVATGTGYEQYF
TRBV27,once,TRBJ2-7,.,TGTGCCAGCAGTTTAGTCGGCAGCAGGTACGAGCAGTACTTC,CASSLVGSRYEQYF
TRBV7-9,.,TRBJ2-4,TRBD2,TGTGCCAGCAGGGGAGGGGAGGTTGGAAACATTCAGTACTTC,CASRGGEVGNIQYF
TRBV2,.,TRBJ1-2,.,TGTGCCAGCAGTGAAAATGGCGTATACTATGGCTACACCTTC,CASSENGVYYGYTF